This T cell receptor (beta chain) was sequenced in a study of cytomegalovirus exposure and HLA in healthy donors. Regarding the study as a whole: After further analysis at a later stage, 16,951 TCR beta sequences were associated with HLA alleles at 0.05 false discovery rate.

A note on this clone: What it binds is not known.

Researchers ran the PCR with 60 Vbeta and 13 Jbeta primers. Only in-frame clones appear in the TCRdb table, and some are missing; sequencing was by immunoSEQ multiplex PCR. The sample totals 130,000 or so clones. This receptor was taken from a woman between 40 and 55 years old in good health and CMV-seronegative. Sequences were obtained from PBMCs.

This CDR3 reads CASSLNGGVPNEQFF. The DNA of the CDR3 is TGTGCCAGCAGCTTAAACGGGGGGGTCCCCAATGAGCAGTTCTTC. This chain links TRBV7-3 with TRBJ2-1, with 8 bases identical to TRBD2. V was pared by 1 base and J by 6 bases, with 5 bases of the junction left unmatched. Germline V gene data show CDR1 as SGHTA and CDR2 as FQGTGA. This CDR3 is 15 amino acids long.